This T cell receptor (beta chain) emerged from a study of tumor and adjacent non-tumor tissue in lung cancer. Background on the study: Histology: about a dozen adenocarcinoma, 2 squamous cell carcinoma, 1 small cell lung cancer. Study-wide points: Tumor repertoires had a smaller top 100 clone share than normal lung.

CDR1 is SGHAT, CDR2 FQNNGV, per germline. The CDR3 has 14 amino acids. V lost 8 bases and J lost 11; bases outside the gene matches: 13. This clonotype has only one observation. Its antigen is still unknown. Three rounds of nested PCR, following a modified ARM-PCR protocol, produced the TCRbeta library. TCRdb used MiXCR to reprocess the multiplex PCR reads, holding one entry per CDR3 protein. The sample shows some 80,000 distinct CDR3 sequences, just over 75% of them seen only once. No cell sorting was done before RNA was extracted from the tissue. More than 3 cm separated this lung sample from the edge of the tumor.

This receptor was obtained from an older man with non-small cell lung cancer. The chain links TRBV11-2 to TRBJ2-3, with 10 nucleotides matching TRBD1. Source material: distant non-tumor lung tissue. The CDR3 sequence: CASCSTGGSNMQYF. The CDR3 nucleotides read TGTGCCAGCTGCTCGACAGGGGGCTCGAATATGCAGTATTTT. The full variable domain, rest sourced from reference TRBV11-2 and TRBJ2-3, is EAGVAQSPRYKIIEKRQSVAFWCNPISGHATLYWYQQILGQGPKLLIQFQNNGVVDDSQLPKDRFSAERLKGVDSTLKIQPAKLEDSAVYLCASCSTGGSNMQYFGPGTRLTVL.